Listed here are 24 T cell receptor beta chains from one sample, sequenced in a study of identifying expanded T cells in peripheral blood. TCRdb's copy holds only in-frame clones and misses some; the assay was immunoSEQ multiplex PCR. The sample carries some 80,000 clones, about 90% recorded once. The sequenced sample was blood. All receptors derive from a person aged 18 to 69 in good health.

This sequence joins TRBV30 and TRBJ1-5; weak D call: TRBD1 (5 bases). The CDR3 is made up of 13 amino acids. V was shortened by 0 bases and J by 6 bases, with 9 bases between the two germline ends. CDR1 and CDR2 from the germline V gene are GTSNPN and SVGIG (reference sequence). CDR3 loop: CAWSVEGPQPQHF. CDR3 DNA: TGTGCCTGGAGTGTGGAGGGGCCTCAGCCCCAGCATTTT.

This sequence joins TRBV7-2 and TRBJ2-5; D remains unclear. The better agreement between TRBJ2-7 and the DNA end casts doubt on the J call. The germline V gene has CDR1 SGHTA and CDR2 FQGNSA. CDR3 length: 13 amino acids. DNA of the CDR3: TGTGCCAGCAGCTTAAACCCTTACTACGAGCAGTACTTC. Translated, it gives CASSLNPYYEQYF.

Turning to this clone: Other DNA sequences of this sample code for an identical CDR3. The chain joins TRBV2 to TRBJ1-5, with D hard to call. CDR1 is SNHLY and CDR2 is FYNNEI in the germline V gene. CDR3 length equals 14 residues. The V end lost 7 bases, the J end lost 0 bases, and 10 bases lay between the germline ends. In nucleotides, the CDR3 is TGTGCCAGCACTAGGCAGAATAGCAATCAGCCCCAGCATTTT. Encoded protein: CASTRQNSNQPQHF.

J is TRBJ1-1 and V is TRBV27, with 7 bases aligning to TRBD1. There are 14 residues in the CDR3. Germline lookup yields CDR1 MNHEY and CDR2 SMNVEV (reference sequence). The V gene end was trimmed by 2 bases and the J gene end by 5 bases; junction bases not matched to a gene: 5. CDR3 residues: CASSLSRQGTEAFF. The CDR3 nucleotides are TGTGCCAGCAGTTTAAGCAGACAGGGAACTGAAGCTTTCTTT.

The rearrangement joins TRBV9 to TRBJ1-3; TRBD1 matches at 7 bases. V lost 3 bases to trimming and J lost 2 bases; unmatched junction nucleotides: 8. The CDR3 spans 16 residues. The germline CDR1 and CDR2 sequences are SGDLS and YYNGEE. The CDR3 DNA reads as TGTGCCAGCAGCGAAGCCCCGACAGGGACTGGAAACACCATATATTTT. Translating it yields CASSEAPTGTGNTIYF.

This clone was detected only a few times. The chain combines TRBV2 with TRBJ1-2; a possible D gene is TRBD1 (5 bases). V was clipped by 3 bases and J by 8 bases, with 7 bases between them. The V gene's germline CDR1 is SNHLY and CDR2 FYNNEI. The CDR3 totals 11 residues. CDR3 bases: TGTGCCAGCAGTGACCAGGGAGGCTACACCTTC. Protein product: CASSDQGGYTF. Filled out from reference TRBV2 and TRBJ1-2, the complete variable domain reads EPEVTQTPSHQVTQMGQEVILRCVPISNHLYFYWYRQILGQKVEFLVSFYNNEISEKSEIFDDQFSVERPDGSNFTLKIRSTKLEDSAMYFCASSDQGGYTFGSGTRLTVV.

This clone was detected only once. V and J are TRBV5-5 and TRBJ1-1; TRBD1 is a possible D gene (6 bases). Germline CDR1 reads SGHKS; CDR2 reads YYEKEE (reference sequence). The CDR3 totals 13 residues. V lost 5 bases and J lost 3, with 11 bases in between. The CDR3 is CASSFEGDTEAFF. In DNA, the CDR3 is TGTGCCAGCAGTTTTGAGGGGGACACTGAAGCTTTCTTT.

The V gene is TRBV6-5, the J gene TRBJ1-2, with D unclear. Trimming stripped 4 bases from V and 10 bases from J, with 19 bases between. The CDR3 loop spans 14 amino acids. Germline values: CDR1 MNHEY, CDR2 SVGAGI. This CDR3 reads CASSSPLSPSVYTF. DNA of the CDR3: TGTGCCAGCAGTTCCCCCTTATCACCCAGTGTCTACACCTTC.

The CDR3, as DNA: TGTGCTAGTGGTTCCGGACTAGCGGATAACAATGAGCAGTTCTTC. Translating gives CASGSGLADNNEQFF. The chain carries TRBV12-5 and TRBJ2-1; 10 nucleotides align to TRBD2. This CDR3 region has 15 residues. Germline V gene lookup returns CDR1 LGHNT and CDR2 FRNRAP. V lost 4 bases to trimming and J lost 5 bases; unmatched junction nucleotides: 5.

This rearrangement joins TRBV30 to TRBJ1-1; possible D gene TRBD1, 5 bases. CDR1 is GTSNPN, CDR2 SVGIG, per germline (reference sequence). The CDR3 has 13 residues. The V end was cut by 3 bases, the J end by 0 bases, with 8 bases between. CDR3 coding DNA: TGTGCCTGGAGACCCAGGGTGAACACTGAAGCTTTCTTT. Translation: CAWRPRVNTEAFF. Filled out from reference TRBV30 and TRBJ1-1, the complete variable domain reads SQTIHQWPATLVQPVGSPLSLECTVEGTSNPNLYWYRQAAGRGLQLLFYSVGIGQISSEVPQNLSASRPQDRQFILSSKKLLLSDSGFYLCAWRPRVNTEAFFGQGTRLTVV.

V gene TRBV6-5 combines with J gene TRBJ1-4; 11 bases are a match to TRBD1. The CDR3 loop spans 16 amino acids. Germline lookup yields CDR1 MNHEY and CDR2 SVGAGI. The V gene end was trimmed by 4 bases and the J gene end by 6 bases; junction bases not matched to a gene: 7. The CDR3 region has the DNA TGTGCCAGCAGTTCAGCACCGGGACAGGGGGATGAAAAACTGTTTTTT. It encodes CASSSAPGQGDEKLFF.

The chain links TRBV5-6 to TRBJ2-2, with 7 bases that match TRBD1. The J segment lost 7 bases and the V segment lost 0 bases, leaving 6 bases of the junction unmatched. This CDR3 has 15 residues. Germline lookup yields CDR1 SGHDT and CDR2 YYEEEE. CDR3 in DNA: TGTGCCAGCAGCTTGGTTCTCCGGACAGGCGGGGAGCTGTTTTTT. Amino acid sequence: CASSLVLRTGGELFF.

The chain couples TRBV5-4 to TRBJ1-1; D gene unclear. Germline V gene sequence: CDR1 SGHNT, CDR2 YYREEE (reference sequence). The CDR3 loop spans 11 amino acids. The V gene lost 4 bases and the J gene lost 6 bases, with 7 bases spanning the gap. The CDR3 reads CASSLGPEAFF. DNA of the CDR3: TGTGCCAGCAGCCTGGGCCCTGAAGCTTTCTTT. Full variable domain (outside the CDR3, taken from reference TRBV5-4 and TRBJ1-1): ETGVTQSPTHLIKTRGQQVTLRCSSQSGHNTVSWYQQALGQGPQFIFQYYREEENGRGNFPPRFSGLQFPNYSSELNVNALELDDSALYLCASSLGPEAFFGQGTRLTVV.

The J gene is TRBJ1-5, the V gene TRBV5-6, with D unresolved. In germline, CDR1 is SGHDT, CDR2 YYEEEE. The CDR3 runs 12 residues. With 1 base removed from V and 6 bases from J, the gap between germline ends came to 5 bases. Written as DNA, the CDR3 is TGTGCCAGCAGCTTGCGGGCTCAGCCCCAGCATTTT. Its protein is CASSLRAQPQHF. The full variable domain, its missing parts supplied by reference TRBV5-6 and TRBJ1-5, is DAGVTQSPTHLIKTRGQQVTLRCSPKSGHDTVSWYQQALGQGPQFIFQYYEEEERQRGNFPDRFSGHQFPNYSSELNVNALLLGDSALYLCASSLRAQPQHFGDGTRLSIL.

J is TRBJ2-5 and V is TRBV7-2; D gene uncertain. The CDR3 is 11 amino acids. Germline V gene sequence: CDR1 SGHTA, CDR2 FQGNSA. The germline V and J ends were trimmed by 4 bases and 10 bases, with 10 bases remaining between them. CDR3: CASSSEPVQYF. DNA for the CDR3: TGTGCCAGCAGCTCTGAACCCGTCCAGTACTTC.

The CDR3 DNA reads TGTGCCAGCTCATCTATTACCGGGACAGGCCCCTACGAGCAGTACTTC. Amino acid sequence: CASSSITGTGPYEQYF. The chain uses TRBV18 and TRBJ2-7; 8 bases line up with TRBD1. The CDR3 loop spans 16 amino acids. The germline gives CDR1 KGHSH, CDR2 LQKENI. V dropped 5 bases and J dropped 2; count of bases not matched to a gene: 11.

The CDR3 region has the DNA TGTGCCAGCAGGCCGACTAGCGGGGGGCGGGAGCAGTTCTTC. This encodes CASRPTSGGREQFF. The V call is TRBV11-2, the J call TRBJ2-1; 13 bases agree with TRBD2. This CDR3 is 14 amino acids long. The J segment lost 10 bases and the V segment lost 6 bases, leaving 6 bases of the junction unmatched. In germline, CDR1 is SGHAT, CDR2 FQNNGV.

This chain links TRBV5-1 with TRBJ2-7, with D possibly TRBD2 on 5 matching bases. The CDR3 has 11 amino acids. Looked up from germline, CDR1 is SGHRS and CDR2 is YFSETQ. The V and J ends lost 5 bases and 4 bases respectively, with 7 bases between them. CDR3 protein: CASSSAYEQYF. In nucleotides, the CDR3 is TGCGCCAGCAGTAGCGCGTACGAGCAGTACTTC. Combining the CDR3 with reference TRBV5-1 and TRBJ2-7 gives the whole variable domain KAGVTQTPRYLIKTRGQQVTLSCSPISGHRSVSWYQQTPGQGLQFLFEYFSETQRNKGNFPGRFSGRQFSNSRSEMNVSTLELGDSALYLCASSSAYEQYFGPGTRLTVT.

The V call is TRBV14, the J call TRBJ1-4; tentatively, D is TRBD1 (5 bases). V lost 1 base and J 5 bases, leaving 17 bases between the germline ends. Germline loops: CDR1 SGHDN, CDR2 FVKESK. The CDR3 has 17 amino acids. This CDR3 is CASSQGWPGTANEKLFF. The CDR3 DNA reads TGTGCCAGCAGCCAAGGGTGGCCCGGGACGGCAAATGAAAAACTGTTTTTT.

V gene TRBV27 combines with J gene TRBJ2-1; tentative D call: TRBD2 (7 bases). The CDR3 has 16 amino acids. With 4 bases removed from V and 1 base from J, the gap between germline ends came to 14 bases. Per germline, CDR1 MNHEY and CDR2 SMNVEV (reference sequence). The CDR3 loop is CASSSLGGGSYNEQFF. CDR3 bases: TGTGCCAGCAGTTCGTTGGGAGGGGGATCCTACAATGAGCAGTTCTTC.

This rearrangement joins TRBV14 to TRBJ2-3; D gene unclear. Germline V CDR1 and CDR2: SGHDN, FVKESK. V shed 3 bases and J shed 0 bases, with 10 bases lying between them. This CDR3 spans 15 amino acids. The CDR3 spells CASSQSILSTDTQYF. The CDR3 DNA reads TGTGCCAGCAGCCAGTCTATCCTGAGCACAGATACGCAGTATTTT.

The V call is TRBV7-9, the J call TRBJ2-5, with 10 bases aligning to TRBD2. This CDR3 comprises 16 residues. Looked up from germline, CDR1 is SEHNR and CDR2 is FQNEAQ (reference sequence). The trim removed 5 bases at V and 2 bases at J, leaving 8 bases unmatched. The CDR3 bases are TGTGCCAGCAGCGCGATACTAGCGGGGAATCAAGAGACCCAGTACTTC. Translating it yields CASSAILAGNQETQYF.

The CDR3 DNA is TGTGCCTGGAGTCCCCTGGGGGCAGCCCTTGGAAACACCATATATTTT. It is translated as CAWSPLGAALGNTIYF. The gene calls are TRBV30 and TRBJ1-3, with D perhaps matching TRBD1 (6 bases). The CDR3 extends over 16 amino acids. Germline values: CDR1 GTSNPN, CDR2 SVGIG (reference sequence). The V end was cut by 2 bases, the J end by 3 bases, with 17 bases between. The variable domain in full, with the rest retrieved from reference TRBV30 and TRBJ1-3, is SQTIHQWPATLVQPVGSPLSLECTVEGTSNPNLYWYRQAAGRGLQLLFYSVGIGQISSEVPQNLSASRPQDRQFILSSKKLLLSDSGFYLCAWSPLGAALGNTIYFGEGSWLTVV.

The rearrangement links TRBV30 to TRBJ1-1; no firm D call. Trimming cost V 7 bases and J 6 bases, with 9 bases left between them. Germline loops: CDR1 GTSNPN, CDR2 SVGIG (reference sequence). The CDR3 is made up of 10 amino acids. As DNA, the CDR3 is TGTGCCTCGGCACCTTCTGAAGCTTTCTTT. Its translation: CASAPSEAFF.